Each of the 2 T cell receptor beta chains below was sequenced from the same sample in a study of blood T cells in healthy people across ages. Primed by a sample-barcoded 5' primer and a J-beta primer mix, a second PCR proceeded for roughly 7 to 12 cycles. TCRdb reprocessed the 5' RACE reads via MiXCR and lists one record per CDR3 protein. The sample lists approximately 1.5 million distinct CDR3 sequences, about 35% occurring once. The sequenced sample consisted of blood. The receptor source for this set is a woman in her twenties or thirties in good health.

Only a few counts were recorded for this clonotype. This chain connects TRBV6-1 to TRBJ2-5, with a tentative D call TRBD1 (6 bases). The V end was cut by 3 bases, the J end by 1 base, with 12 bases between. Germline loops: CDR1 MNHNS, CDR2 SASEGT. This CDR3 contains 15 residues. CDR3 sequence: CASSDLGAPQETQYF. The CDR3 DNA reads TGTGCCAGCAGTGACTTGGGGGCGCCCCAAGAGACCCAGTACTTC.

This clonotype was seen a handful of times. The CDR3 region has the DNA TGCGCCAGCAGCTTGGACGGGGCAGGTCAGCCCCAGCATTTT. Translation gives CASSLDGAGQPQHF. The V and J genes are TRBV5-1 and TRBJ1-5; weak D call: TRBD1 (5 bases). Germline V gene data show CDR1 as SGHRS and CDR2 as YFSETQ. The CDR3 consists of 14 residues. V was pared by 0 bases and J by 6 bases, with 10 bases between.